Each of the 23 T cell receptor beta chains below was sequenced from the same sample in a study of tumor-infiltrating lymphocytes in localized non-small cell lung cancer. TCRdb's table, derived via immunoSEQ multiplex PCR, lists solely in-frame clones and lacks some. The repertoire holds roughly 4,000 clones, with roughly two thirds as singletons. The sample comprised uninvolved lung tissue not adjacent to the tumor. The receptor set was obtained from a human donor with non-small cell lung cancer.

The rearrangement uses TRBV11-2 and TRBJ2-2, with 15 positions matching TRBD2. Germline-derived CDR1 and CDR2 are SGHAT and FQNNGV. V lost 1 base and J lost 6; bases outside the gene matches: 3. The CDR3 runs to 17 residues. In nucleotides, the CDR3 is TGTGCCAGCAGCTTAGCCCGGACTAGCGGGAGGGCCGGGGAGCTGTTTTTT. It yields the protein CASSLARTSGRAGELFF.

This clone was counted only a few times. The gene calls are TRBV7-9 and TRBJ2-7, with D perhaps given as TRBD1 or TRBD2 (5 bases each). Germline values: CDR1 SEHNR, CDR2 FQNEAQ (reference sequence). With 11 bases removed from V and 7 bases from J, the gap between germline ends came to 15 bases. This CDR3 is built from 11 residues. As DNA, the CDR3 is TGTGCCCCTTCTCGGGACCGGGAGCAGTACTTC. It codes for CAPSRDREQYF.

This chain connects TRBV4-2 to TRBJ2-2; unclear D gene. The germline V and J ends were trimmed by 0 bases and 6 bases, with 14 bases remaining between them. The CDR3 totals 16 residues. Germline V gene lookup returns CDR1 LGHNA and CDR2 YNFKEQ. The CDR3 sequence: CASSQDLVLHAGELFF. CDR3 bases: TGTGCCAGCAGCCAAGATCTAGTCCTTCACGCCGGGGAGCTGTTTTTT.

This chain uses TRBV11-2 with TRBJ1-4; D is perhaps TRBD1 (6 bases). Germline CDR1 is SGHAT and CDR2 is FQNNGV. The CDR3 has 17 amino acids. V was clipped by 1 base and J by 5 bases, with 17 bases between them. The CDR3 spells CASSLVALGGANEKLFF. The DNA for the CDR3 is TGTGCCAGCAGCTTAGTTGCTCTTGGGGGGGCGAATGAAAAACTGTTTTTT.

The chain links TRBV5-1 to TRBJ2-7, with D possibly matching TRBD1 (5 bases). Per the germline V gene, CDR1 is SGHRS and CDR2 is YFSETQ. V lost 1 base and J lost 4, with 6 bases in between. This CDR3 region has 12 residues. CDR3 amino acids: CASSLQGYEQYF. The CDR3, as DNA: TGCGCCAGCAGCTTGCAGGGTTACGAGCAGTACTTC.

The J gene is TRBJ2-3, the V gene TRBV2; TRBD1 matches at 9 bases. Germline V gives CDR1 SNHLY, CDR2 FYNNEI. CDR3 size: 15 residues. J gave up 8 bases and V 6 bases, and 12 bases lay outside the gene matches. Written as DNA, the CDR3 is TGTGCCAGCAGCGATATTGGGACAGGGTGGTCTACGCAGTATTTT. This encodes CASSDIGTGWSTQYF.

J is TRBJ1-2 and V is TRBV10-3; D is undetermined. CDR1 is ENHRY, CDR2 SYGVKD, per germline. The CDR3 covers 12 residues. Between the trimmed V and J ends, which lost 11 bases and 8 bases, there was a span of 18 bases. The CDR3 sequence is CALWAEGVGYTF. In DNA form, the CDR3 reads TGTGCCCTCTGGGCCGAGGGCGTAGGCTACACCTTC.

By frequency in the sample, this clone is medium-sized (0.01 to 0.1%). The junction and the germline gene differ at one end; a read error may be behind it. This chain uses TRBV7-7 with TRBJ2-2; the D is unclear. The CDR3 length is 13 residues. Germline V gene data show CDR1 as SSHAT and CDR2 as FNYEAQ (reference sequence). The CDR3 region has the DNA TGTGCTAGCAGCTTAGGTCGGACCGGGGAGCTGTTTTTT. This translates into CASSLGRTGELFF.

This clone is medium-sized in the sample. The chain joins TRBV10-1 to TRBJ2-2; D unresolved. CDR1 and CDR2 (germline): WNHNN, SYGVQD (reference sequence). The CDR3 is made up of 14 amino acids. V gave up 10 bases and J gave up 7 bases, with 19 bases separating them. CDR3 DNA: TGCGCCACCATAAGCCGACCGGGTTTCGGGGAGCTGTTTTTT. Amino acid sequence: CATISRPGFGELFF.

This clone was picked up a small number of times. V gene TRBV11-2 combines with J gene TRBJ2-7; 8 nucleotides agree with TRBD2. V lost 1 base, J lost 5 bases, and 4 bases stayed unmatched. Germline V gene sequence: CDR1 SGHAT, CDR2 FQNNGV. The CDR3 sequence is 14 residues long. CDR3 sequence: CASSLGLAMNEQYF. For the CDR3, the DNA is TGTGCCAGCAGCTTAGGACTAGCGATGAACGAGCAGTACTTC.

The rearrangement uses TRBV27 and TRBJ2-3; 7 positions agree with TRBD2. The germline CDR1 and CDR2 sequences are MNHEY and SMNVEV (reference sequence). V dropped 8 bases and J dropped 0; count of bases not matched to a gene: 5. The CDR3 has 14 amino acids. As DNA, the CDR3 is TGTGCCAGCGGAAGAGCGGGGAGCACAGATACGCAGTATTTT. It is translated as CASGRAGSTDTQYF.

This clone showed up just a few times. The chain has TRBV6-5 and TRBJ1-2, with a tentative D call TRBD1 (5 bases). The germline V gene encodes CDR1 MNHEY and CDR2 SVGAGI. This CDR3 is 12 amino acids long. Trimming left V 5 bases short and J 8 bases short, with 12 bases between. The CDR3 sequence: CASSPGHSGYTF. CDR3 coding DNA: TGTGCCAGCAGTCCAGGACATTCCGGCTACACCTTC.

The rearrangement links TRBV29-1 to TRBJ2-7, with 9 bases matching TRBD2. CDR1 and CDR2 (germline): SQVTM, ANQGSEA. CDR3 length equals 12 residues. CDR3 in DNA: TGCAGTTTTAGCGGGAGTAAGTACGAGCAGTACTTC. This codes for CSFSGSKYEQYF.

V is TRBV11-2 and J is TRBJ2-2; 10 bases agree with TRBD2. CDR3 length: 17 amino acids. The germline V gene has CDR1 SGHAT and CDR2 FQNNGV. J gave up 4 bases and V 4 bases, and 9 bases lay outside the gene matches. The CDR3 region is CASSSGGTSAATGELFF. The CDR3 bases are TGTGCCAGCAGCTCCGGGGGGACTAGCGCCGCCACCGGGGAGCTGTTTTTT. The full variable domain, rest sourced from reference TRBV11-2 and TRBJ2-2, is EAGVAQSPRYKIIEKRQSVAFWCNPISGHATLYWYQQILGQGPKLLIQFQNNGVVDDSQLPKDRFSAERLKGVDSTLKIQPAKLEDSAVYLCASSSGGTSAATGELFFGEGSRLTVL.

V usage is TRBV19 and J usage is TRBJ2-1; 8 bases map to TRBD2. This CDR3 region has 15 residues. V lost 7 bases and J lost 4; bases outside the gene matches: 9. In germline, CDR1 is LNHDA, CDR2 SQIVND (reference sequence). The CDR3, as DNA: TGTGCCAGTATCCCTGTAGCGGGAAAATACAATGAGCAGTTCTTC. Translated: CASIPVAGKYNEQFF.

The chain employs TRBV7-2 and TRBJ1-5; tentatively, D is TRBD1 (5 bases). The CDR3 consists of 15 residues. Germline values: CDR1 SGHTA, CDR2 FQGNSA. V dropped 4 bases and J dropped 3 bases, with 13 bases sitting between them. This CDR3 is CASSWEQGLNQPQHF. In DNA form, the CDR3 reads TGTGCCAGCAGCTGGGAGCAGGGACTCAATCAGCCCCAGCATTTT.

The chain employs TRBV28 and TRBJ2-3; the D is unclear. V shed 7 bases and J shed 1 base, with 9 bases lying between them. This CDR3 is built from 13 residues. Germline V gives CDR1 MDHEN, CDR2 SYDVKM. The DNA for the CDR3 is TGTGCCAGCATCAAGGGCGGCACAGATACGCAGTATTTT. It codes for CASIKGGTDTQYF.

This clone has a single count. The chain employs TRBV4-3 and TRBJ2-7; weak D call: TRBD2 (5 bases). Trimming took off 3 bases at V and 4 bases at J, with 13 bases between the two ends. Germline values: CDR1 LGHNA, CDR2 YSLEER. This CDR3 region has 14 residues. The CDR3, as DNA: TGCGCCAGCAGCCAGGGATGGACGGGGTACGAGCAGTACTTC. This encodes CASSQGWTGYEQYF.

The chain uses TRBV27 and TRBJ1-6, with D possibly being TRBD1 (5 bases). This CDR3 has 14 amino acids. V was trimmed by 6 bases and J by 8 bases, leaving 14 bases between them. Germline-derived CDR1 and CDR2 are MNHEY and SMNVEV (reference sequence). CDR3 sequence: CASRKDTPHSPLHF. In DNA form, the CDR3 reads TGTGCCAGCAGGAAGGACACTCCCCATTCACCCCTCCACTTT.

The rearrangement uses TRBV4-1 and TRBJ2-5; 11 bases fit TRBD2. CDR1 and CDR2 (germline): MGHRA, YSYEKL. Unmatched junction bases numbered 5, after V lost 0 bases and J lost 5 bases. The CDR3 covers 16 residues. DNA of the CDR3: TGCGCCAGCAGCCAAGATTTGGCTAGCGGGAGGGAGACCCAGTACTTC. It codes for CASSQDLASGRETQYF.

This clone has only a few counts. The chain uses TRBV29-1 and TRBJ1-5; no firm D call. Trimming pared 3 bases from V and 1 base from J, leaving 4 bases between. In germline, CDR1 is SQVTM, CDR2 ANQGSEA. This CDR3 has 12 amino acids. The CDR3 DNA reads TGCAGCGTTGAGGGGAGCAATCAGCCCCAGCATTTT. Translated: CSVEGSNQPQHF.

The V and J genes are TRBV4-2 and TRBJ2-1, with D perhaps TRBD1 or TRBD2 (5 bases each). The CDR3 is 14 residues long. In germline, CDR1 is LGHNA, CDR2 YNFKEQ. Deletions cut 4 bases from V and 5 bases from J, with 12 bases between. The CDR3: CASSRGLGDNEQFF. As DNA, the CDR3 is TGTGCCAGCAGCCGCGGACTGGGGGACAATGAGCAGTTCTTC.

As DNA, the CDR3 is TGTGCCAGCAGCGAAAATGGCTACACCTGGAATGAAAAACTGTTTTTT. Its protein product is CASSENGYTWNEKLFF. The chain joins TRBV2 to TRBJ1-4; D ambiguous. The germline V gene has CDR1 SNHLY and CDR2 FYNNEI. V lost 6 bases to trimming and J lost 5 bases, with 19 bases between them. The CDR3 covers 16 residues.